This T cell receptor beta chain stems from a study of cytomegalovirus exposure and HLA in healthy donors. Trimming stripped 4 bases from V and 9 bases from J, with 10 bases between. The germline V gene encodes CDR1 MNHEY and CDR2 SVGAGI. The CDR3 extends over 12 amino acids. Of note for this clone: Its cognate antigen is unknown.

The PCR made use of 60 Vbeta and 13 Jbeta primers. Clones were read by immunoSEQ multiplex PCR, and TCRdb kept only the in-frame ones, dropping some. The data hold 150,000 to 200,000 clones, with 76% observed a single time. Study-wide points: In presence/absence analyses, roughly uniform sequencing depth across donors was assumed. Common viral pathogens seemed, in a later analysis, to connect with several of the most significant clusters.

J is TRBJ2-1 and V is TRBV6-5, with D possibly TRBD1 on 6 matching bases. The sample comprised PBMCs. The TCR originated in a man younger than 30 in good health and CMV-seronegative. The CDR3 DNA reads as TGTGCCAGCAGTTCCCCCAGGGGTGAGCAGTTCTTC. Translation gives CASSSPRGEQFF.